This section outlines one T cell receptor beta chain sequence together with its context. The antigen remains undetermined. These data originate in a study of cytomegalovirus exposure and HLA in healthy donors. The overall study: Counted in an early data release were tens of millions of unique TCRs from HLA-typed donors.

Trimming took 3 bases from V and 2 from J, leaving 17 bases between them. CDR1 and CDR2 from the germline V gene are KGHSH and LQKENI. The CDR3 contains 16 residues. Study findings and constraints: CMV serostatus was the sole immune exposure information available. Sequencing likely produced, as an artifact, a cluster of highly shared sequence variants. Common viral pathogens (according to a later analysis) appeared linked to several of the most significant clusters.

With 60 Vbeta and 13 Jbeta primers, the PCR was carried out. Sequenced by immunoSEQ multiplex PCR; TCRdb stores in-frame clones only, minus some. This repertoire shows about 160,000 clones, about 85% found once; its top ten account for 6.3%. The V gene is TRBV18, the J gene TRBJ2-7; TRBD1 is a possible D gene (5 bases). The sample taken for sequencing was PBMCs. The sequence derives from a male donor in good health and CMV-seropositive. This CDR3 reads CASSPTGARATYEQYF. CDR3 DNA: TGTGCCAGCTCACCCACAGGTGCCAGGGCGACCTACGAGCAGTACTTC.